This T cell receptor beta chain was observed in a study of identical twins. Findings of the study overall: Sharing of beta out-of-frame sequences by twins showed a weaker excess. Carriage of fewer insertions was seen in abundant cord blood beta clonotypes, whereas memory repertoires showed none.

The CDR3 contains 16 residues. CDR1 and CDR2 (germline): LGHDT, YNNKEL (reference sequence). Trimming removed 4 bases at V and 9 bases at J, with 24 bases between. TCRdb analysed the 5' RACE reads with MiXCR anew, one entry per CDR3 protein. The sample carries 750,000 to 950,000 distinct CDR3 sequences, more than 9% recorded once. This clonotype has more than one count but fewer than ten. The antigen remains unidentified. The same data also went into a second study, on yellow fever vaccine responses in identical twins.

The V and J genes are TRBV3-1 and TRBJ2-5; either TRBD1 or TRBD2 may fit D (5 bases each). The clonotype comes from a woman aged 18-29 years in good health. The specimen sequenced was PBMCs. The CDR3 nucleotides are TGTGCCAGCAGCCGGATCTCTGGAGACCTAGTGGGGGCCCAGTACTTC. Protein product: CASSRISGDLVGAQYF.